Given below is one T cell receptor (beta chain) in context. In the authors' workflow: Reference gene primer amplification in the assay estimated nucleated cell counts. The data were produced by immunoSEQ multiplex PCR, yet TCRdb's version contains in-frame clones alone and is incomplete. V and J calls and clone size are as listed in that table; D and trimming were resolved from the DNA. The table records 150,000 to 200,000 clones, 75% to 80% of them present only once. The data originate from a study of blood T cell repertoires in COVID-19. Looking at the study overall: COVID-19 samples, acute and convalescent, were from the United States, Italy and Spain. PBMCs, B-cell-depleted T cells, or T cells provided the cDNA or gDNA that made up the material.

CDR3 length: 15 amino acids. With V trimmed by 6 bases and J by 5 bases, 8 bases remained unmatched. CDR1 is MNHEY and CDR2 is SVGAGI in the germline V gene. The chain is built from TRBV6-5 and TRBJ1-5, with TRBD1 matching over 9 bases. Sequenced sample: peripheral blood. This clonotype was obtained from a woman aged 70-85 years with acute or convalescent COVID-19. The CDR3 here is CASRLGTGTDQPQHF. The CDR3 DNA reads TGTGCCAGCAGACTAGGGACAGGGACCGATCAGCCCCAGCATTTT.